This T cell receptor beta chain came from a study of metastatic and nonmetastatic thyroid tumors. Study results and caveats: Compared with benign nodules, malignant thyroid tumors were reported to have significantly higher TCR beta diversity in both blood and tumor.

TCRdb re-called the PCR reads through MiXCR. The table includes roughly 40,000 clones, about a sixth detected once. Concerning this clone itself: Its cognate antigen is unknown.

The CDR3 is 16 amino acids. Germline V gives CDR1 SGHTA, CDR2 FQGTGA. With 7 bases clipped from V and 3 bases from J, the junction kept 5 bases outside the gene matches. No treatment of any kind had been given to any patient before thyroid surgery. Sequencing was performed on tumor tissue. V and J are TRBV7-3 and TRBJ2-3; 15 bases agree with TRBD2. This TCR was recovered from a female donor with papillary thyroid cancer or a benign thyroid nodule (not recorded which). Some clones in this sample may be carry-over from other donors' samples. The chain's CDR3 is CASIWTSGRETDTQYF. In nucleotides, the CDR3 is TGTGCCAGCATCTGGACTAGCGGGAGGGAAACAGATACGCAGTATTTT.